The present T cell receptor beta chain was sequenced within a study of blood T cells in healthy people across ages. Regarding this clonotype: Its antigen is unidentified. The junction does not match germline at one end; this may be a read error.

Overall study results and limits: It was held that diversity estimates obtained from one million T cells represented underestimates.

The CDR3 runs 15 residues. Germline V CDR1 and CDR2: SGHTA, FQGNSA. Combining a sample-barcoded 5' primer with a J-beta primer mix, a second PCR ran for roughly 6 to 11 cycles. TCRdb used MiXCR to reprocess the 5' RACE reads, holding one entry per CDR3 protein. The repertoire includes approximately 400,000 distinct CDR3 sequences, 45% to 60% of them detected once, and about 54% sits in the top ten. The TCR comes from a man in his 60s in good health. The specimen was blood. The V and J genes are TRBV7-2 and TRBJ2-7, with TRBD1 matching 8 bases. The CDR3 spells CAGSPIGGQAYEQYF. CDR3 nucleotide sequence: TGTGCCGGCAGCCCAATCGGGGGACAGGCCTACGAGCAGTACTTC.